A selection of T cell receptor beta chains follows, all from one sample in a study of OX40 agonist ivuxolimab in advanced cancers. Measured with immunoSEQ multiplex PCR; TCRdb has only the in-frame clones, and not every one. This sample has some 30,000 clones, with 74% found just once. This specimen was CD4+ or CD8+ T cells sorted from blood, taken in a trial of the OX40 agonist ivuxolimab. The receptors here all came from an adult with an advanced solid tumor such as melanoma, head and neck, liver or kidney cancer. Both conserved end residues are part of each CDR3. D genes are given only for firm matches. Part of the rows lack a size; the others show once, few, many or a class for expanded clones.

cdr3_nt: TGCGCCAGCAGCTTGATGCAGGGGATCTACGAGCAGTACTTC; cdr3_aa: CASSLMQGIYEQYF; d_call: .; j_call: TRBJ2-7; clone_size: few; v_call: TRBV5-1
cdr3_nt: TGTGCCAGCAGTGAAGACTCCTATGGCTACACCTTC; cdr3_aa: CASSEDSYGYTF; d_call: .; j_call: TRBJ1-2; clone_size: once; v_call: TRBV2
cdr3_nt: TGTGCCAGCAGTGAAGCGGAGAATTCACCCCTCCACTTT; cdr3_aa: CASSEAENSPLHF; d_call: .; j_call: TRBJ1-6; clone_size: .; v_call: TRBV2
cdr3_nt: TGCGCCAGCAGTATGACTAACTATGGCTACACCTTC; cdr3_aa: CASSMTNYGYTF; d_call: .; j_call: TRBJ1-2; clone_size: .; v_call: TRBV10-1
cdr3_nt: TGCGCCAGCTGGACGGGGGGCAGCGCAGATACGCAGTATTTT; cdr3_aa: CASWTGGSADTQYF; d_call: .; j_call: TRBJ2-3; clone_size: few; v_call: TRBV5-1
cdr3_nt: TGCAGTGCTACAAGGAACACTGAAGCTTTCTTT; cdr3_aa: CSATRNTEAFF; d_call: .; j_call: TRBJ1-1; clone_size: few; v_call: TRBV20-1
cdr3_nt: TGTGCCAGCAGCCGCCAGAACTATGGCTACACCTTC; cdr3_aa: CASSRQNYGYTF; d_call: .; j_call: TRBJ1-2; clone_size: few; v_call: TRBV14
cdr3_nt: TGTGCCAGCAGGCGGACGACGACAGATACGCAGTATTTT; cdr3_aa: CASRRTTTDTQYF; d_call: .; j_call: TRBJ2-3; clone_size: once; v_call: TRBV25-1
cdr3_nt: TGTGCCAGTAAAACAGGGGGATACAATCAGCCCCAGCATTTT; cdr3_aa: CASKTGGYNQPQHF; d_call: TRBD1; j_call: TRBJ1-5; clone_size: .; v_call: TRBV19
cdr3_nt: TGTGCCAGCTCAGAAAGGACAGGGGGCGGCTACGAGCAGTACTTC; cdr3_aa: CASSERTGGGYEQYF; d_call: TRBD1; j_call: TRBJ2-7; clone_size: once; v_call: TRBV18
cdr3_nt: TGTGCCATCAGTGAGGGACCCGGGACAGGGGGCCCCCAGGGCGAGCAGTACTTC; cdr3_aa: CAISEGPGTGGPQGEQYF; d_call: TRBD1; j_call: TRBJ2-7; clone_size: once; v_call: TRBV10-3
cdr3_nt: TGTGCCAGCAGCGAGACCCGTCCTGGGGCCAACGTCCTGACTTTC; cdr3_aa: CASSETRPGANVLTF; d_call: .; j_call: TRBJ2-6; clone_size: .; v_call: TRBV6-1
cdr3_nt: TGTGCCAGCAGCGTAACCTCTACGGGGGAGACCCAGTACTTC; cdr3_aa: CASSVTSTGETQYF; d_call: .; j_call: TRBJ2-5; clone_size: .; v_call: TRBV9
cdr3_nt: TGTGCCAGCAGAAGACAGGGGGCAGGATACGGCACTGAAGCTTTCTTT; cdr3_aa: CASRRQGAGYGTEAFF; d_call: TRBD1; j_call: TRBJ1-1; clone_size: .; v_call: TRBV27
cdr3_nt: TGTGCCTGGAGTGCTCGGAGATCATACAATCGGGGGGGTGCTCAGCCCCAGCATTTT; cdr3_aa: CAWSARRSYNRGGAQPQHF; d_call: .; j_call: TRBJ1-5; clone_size: .; v_call: TRBV30
cdr3_nt: TGTGCCAGCAGACCGACAGCCGGCTCCTATAATTCACCCCTCCACTTT; cdr3_aa: CASRPTAGSYNSPLHF; d_call: .; j_call: TRBJ1-6; clone_size: .; v_call: TRBV2
cdr3_nt: TGTGCCAGCAGCCCCCAAGGGGGCGAAACGTACAATGAGCAGTTCTTC; cdr3_aa: CASSPQGGETYNEQFF; d_call: TRBD1; j_call: TRBJ2-1; clone_size: .; v_call: TRBV7-9
cdr3_nt: TGTGCCTGGAGTATATTAGCGGGGGTGGCAGATACGCAGTATTTT; cdr3_aa: CAWSILAGVADTQYF; d_call: TRBD2; j_call: TRBJ2-3; clone_size: .; v_call: TRBV30
cdr3_nt: TGTGCCAGCACCCTGGGGCGTGAAGCTTTCTTT; cdr3_aa: CASTLGREAFF; d_call: .; j_call: TRBJ1-1; clone_size: once; v_call: TRBV28
cdr3_nt: TGCGCCAGCAGCTTTTTTGGGCCGGGAGATACGCAGTATTTT; cdr3_aa: CASSFFGPGDTQYF; d_call: .; j_call: TRBJ2-3; clone_size: .; v_call: TRBV5-1
cdr3_nt: TGTGCCAGCAGCTCCCCGGGACATCTGGACATTCAGTACTTC; cdr3_aa: CASSSPGHLDIQYF; d_call: .; j_call: TRBJ2-4; clone_size: .; v_call: TRBV11-1
cdr3_nt: TGCGCCAGCAGCTTGGGGGGCCTGGGGGTTCCAGATACGCAGTATTTT; cdr3_aa: CASSLGGLGVPDTQYF; d_call: .; j_call: TRBJ2-3; clone_size: .; v_call: TRBV5-1
cdr3_nt: TGTGCCAGCAGTGAAAGTCGGTTAAGCGGCTACACCTTC; cdr3_aa: CASSESRLSGYTF; d_call: .; j_call: TRBJ1-2; clone_size: .; v_call: TRBV2